The T cell receptor (beta chain) under discussion was sequenced for a study of T cells in localized non-small cell lung cancer. Whole-study results and caveats: Higher blood T cell density went with longer overall survival. Clonality of T cells reached its maximum in uninvolved adjacent lung, surpassing tumor.

Libraries were prepared by immunoSEQ multiplex PCR; TCRdb keeps only in-frame clonotypes and omits some of them. The repertoire holds around 15,000 clones, with approximately 85% as singletons. This CDR3 has 13 amino acids. Germline V gene sequence: CDR1 SGHAT, CDR2 FQNNGV. The V end was cut by 2 bases, the J end by 5 bases, with 8 bases between. A note on this clone: What it recognizes is unknown.

This TCR was recovered from an older female donor with stage I squamous cell lung carcinoma. The V and J genes are TRBV11-2 and TRBJ2-3; the D is unclear. The sequencing used peripheral blood, collected before any cancer treatment. The CDR3 coding sequence is TGTGCCAGCAGCTTAAAAGCTATAGATACGCAGTATTTT. It yields the protein CASSLKAIDTQYF.